The entry below describes one TCR beta chain. Its cognate antigen is unknown. The sample comes from a study of cytomegalovirus exposure and HLA in healthy donors. After removal of 5 bases from V and 10 bases from J, the junction contained 8 bases not matched to a gene. Germline loops: CDR1 PRHDT, CDR2 FYEKMQ (reference sequence). The CDR3 is 14 residues long. Repertoires were generated with immunoSEQ multiplex PCR, while TCRdb's copy carries only in-frame clones and drops some. The sample has hundreds of thousands of clones; approximately 88% are singletons. Broader study findings: Most TCR sequences showed up rarely, but some public TCRs showed up in many donors. Using the classifier, cytomegalovirus status was reportedly diagnosed with high specificity and sensitivity. In vitro checks showed that three CMV-associated chains really do target CMV antigens.

The origin of this receptor is a woman aged 18-30 years in good health and CMV-seronegative. The sample taken for sequencing was PBMCs. The J gene is TRBJ1-4, the V gene TRBV13, with 9 positions matching TRBD1. CDR3 coding DNA: TGTGCCAGCAGCGCCGGGACAGGGATTGGAAAACTGTTTTTT. Protein: CASSAGTGIGKLFF.